Below are 11 T cell receptor beta chains sequenced from a single sample in a study of spatial heterogeneity in lung cancer. Time point noted: sample taken at primary tumor resection. Whole RNA, which was extracted from tumor, nontumor lung tissue or frozen PBMC, was sequenced without any cell sorting. TCRdb used MiXCR to reprocess the 5' RACE reads, holding one entry per CDR3 protein. The table lists some 2,200 distinct CDR3 sequences, approximately 16% of them singletons, with about 60% in the top ten. The sample here was PBMCs, taken at surgery. Source of these receptors: a male donor with early-stage non-small cell lung cancer.

This clonotype counts as medium-sized. CDR3 bases: TGTGCCAGCAGTTTATCGGGAACCTACAATGAGCAGTTCTTC. Translation: CASSLSGTYNEQFF. This chain connects TRBV27 to TRBJ2-1; D unresolved. Germline V lookup: CDR1 MNHEY, CDR2 SMNVEV (reference sequence). The CDR3 covers 14 residues. The V and J ends lost 0 bases and 2 bases respectively, with 5 bases between them.

Within the sample, this clonotype is medium-sized. The chain joins TRBV30 to TRBJ2-1, with 15 bases fitting TRBD2. The CDR3 extends over 17 amino acids. The ends lost 3 bases at V and 3 bases at J; junction bases unmatched: 6. CDR1 is GTSNPN and CDR2 is SVGIG in the germline V gene (reference sequence). The DNA of the CDR3 is TGTGCCTGGAGGGGACTAGCGGGAGGCCCTCACTACAATGAGCAGTTCTTC. It encodes CAWRGLAGGPHYNEQFF.

This clonotype ranks as medium-sized (0.01 to 0.1%). The chain's CDR3 is CASSFGTRGFGNEQFF. As DNA, the CDR3 is TGTGCCAGCAGTTTTGGCACCAGGGGTTTTGGCAATGAGCAGTTCTTC. This chain links TRBV28 with TRBJ2-1, with D possibly TRBD1 on 6 matching bases. V lost 3 bases and J lost 6, with 18 bases in between. The CDR3 covers 16 residues. Germline V gene data show CDR1 as MDHEN and CDR2 as SYDVKM.

This clonotype appeared many times. The V gene is TRBV4-1, the J gene TRBJ2-2; TRBD1 matches at 10 bases. The CDR3 contains 16 residues. In germline, CDR1 is MGHRA, CDR2 YSYEKL. V lost 4 bases, J lost 6 bases, and 8 bases stayed unmatched. CDR3 nucleotides: TGCGCCAGCAGCCCCACGACAGGGGGCTACGCCGGGGAGCTGTTTTTT. Its protein product is CASSPTTGGYAGELFF.

This clonotype is termed medium-sized. J is TRBJ1-1 and V is TRBV7-2; TRBD1 aligns across 7 bases. CDR1 and CDR2 from the germline V gene are SGHTA and FQGNSA. This CDR3 contains 14 residues. Trimming cost V 5 bases and J 1 base; bases outside gene matches: 4. The CDR3 DNA follows: TGTGCCAGCAGCCGGGACAGTCCGAACACTGAAGCTTTCTTT. This encodes CASSRDSPNTEAFF.

In its sample, this clonotype is medium-sized. The chain uses TRBV6-2 or TRBV6-3 and TRBJ2-7; 11 positions agree with TRBD2. CDR1 and CDR2 (germline): MNHEY, SVGEGT. Trimming cost V 5 bases and J 5 bases; bases outside gene matches: 8. The CDR3 is 15 residues long. CDR3 loop: CASSRHSGRAHEQYF. The CDR3 nucleotides are TGTGCCAGCAGTCGTCATAGCGGGAGGGCCCACGAGCAGTACTTC.

By share of the sample, this clonotype is medium-sized. V gene TRBV23-1 combines with J gene TRBJ1-2, with TRBD1 identical over 7 bases. TRBV23-1 is noted as an ORF with a role that remains uncertain. V shed 7 bases and J 6 bases; nucleotides not matched to a gene: 11. This CDR3 has 14 amino acids. Here the CDR3 reads CASKGGAGGNGYTF. The CDR3 DNA is TGCGCCAGCAAAGGAGGCGCAGGGGGGAATGGCTACACCTTC.

This clonotype is labeled as medium-sized (0.01 to 0.1%). The chain is built from TRBV5-4 and TRBJ1-1; TRBD1 aligns across 12 bases. Germline V gene lookup returns CDR1 SGHNT and CDR2 YYREEE (reference sequence). This CDR3 contains 15 residues. V dropped 4 bases and J dropped 10; count of bases not matched to a gene: 11. The CDR3 bases are TGTGCCAGCAGCCTTCCTTTGGGACAGGGGGCAGTAGCTTTCTTT. Protein: CASSLPLGQGAVAFF.

This clonotype was recorded many times. V usage is TRBV20-1 and J usage is TRBJ2-2; TRBD2 agrees at 12 bases. The trim removed 6 bases at V and 1 base at J, leaving 9 bases unmatched. The CDR3 is 17 residues long. Germline V gene data show CDR1 as DFQATT and CDR2 as SNEGSKA (reference sequence). The CDR3 bases are TGCAGTGCCCGTGGGCTAGCGGGAGGGCGGAACACCGGGGAGCTGTTTTTT. Amino acids: CSARGLAGGRNTGELFF.

This clonotype rates as medium-sized. The J gene is TRBJ2-2, the V gene TRBV5-1, with TRBD2 as a possible D gene (6 bases). This CDR3 spans 14 amino acids. V was cut by 5 bases and J by 1 base, with 9 bases left in between. The germline gives CDR1 SGHRS, CDR2 YFSETQ. CDR3 coding DNA: TGCGCCAGCAGACCAGCGGGGAACACCGGGGAGCTGTTTTTT. It translates to CASRPAGNTGELFF.

Within the sample, this clonotype is medium-sized. This chain connects TRBV4-2 to TRBJ2-1; 8 bases map to TRBD1. The V and J ends lost 3 bases and 8 bases, in that order; junction bases with no gene match: 9. The germline gives CDR1 LGHNA, CDR2 YNFKEQ. The CDR3 sequence is 15 residues long. The CDR3 DNA reads as TGTGCCAGCAGCCAGAATGGACAGGGAGAGGATGAGCAGTTCTTC. Its translation is CASSQNGQGEDEQFF.